The T cell receptor beta chain described here comes from a study of STAT5B mutations in CD4+ large granular lymphocyte leukemia. Only in-frame clones appear in the TCRdb table, and some are missing; sequencing was by immunoSEQ multiplex PCR. The table records about 34,000 clones, 69% of them present only once. The germline gives CDR1 SGHVS, CDR2 FNYEAQ. Trimming took 7 bases from V and 4 from J, leaving 21 bases between them. The CDR3 runs 16 residues. This TCR came from a human donor in good health. The chain carries TRBV7-6 and TRBJ2-3; tentatively, D is TRBD2 (6 bases). Sequencing was performed on CD4+ T cells from blood buffy coats. Here the CDR3 reads CASKGSWGGAADTQYF. CDR3 coding DNA: TGTGCCAGCAAGGGAAGCTGGGGCGGGGCGGCAGATACGCAGTATTTT.